This TCR beta chain emerged from a study of a mutant IDH1 vaccine in newly diagnosed glioma. This sample's time point: week 35, safety follow-up. Doses consisted of 300 ug of mutant IDH1 20-mer peptide each, paired with topical imiquimod. The CDR3 totals 14 residues. From germline, CDR1 is SGHRS and CDR2 YFSETQ. Trimming left V 4 bases short and J 5 bases short, with 13 bases between. Some clones are missing from TCRdb's copy, which holds only in-frame ones; the method was immunoSEQ multiplex PCR. Here the sample spans fewer than 45,000 clones, over 75% being singletons. A word on this clone: Its antigen is currently unknown.

The material was PBMCs, obtained from a glioma patient whose treatment included an IDH1 peptide vaccine. This clonotype was sampled from a man aged 35-49 years with glioma. This rearrangement joins TRBV5-1 to TRBJ1-5; the D gene is possibly TRBD1 (5 bases). As DNA, the CDR3 is TGCGCCAGCAGCCAGGGTGGAGCTGATCAGCCCCAGCATTTT. Protein: CASSQGGADQPQHF.